The 31 T cell receptor beta chains listed next were all sequenced from one sample in a study of monozygotic twins with inflammatory bowel disease (dated by TCRdb to the late 2010s). Library method: 5' RACE. For sequencing, an Illumina HiSeq 2500 was employed. The reads went through TCRdb reprocessing, and each CDR3 protein sequence gets one entry with no DNA. In this sample's table one finds about 160,000 distinct CDR3 sequences. The leading ten clones occupy 2.4% of the sample. Sequencing input: blood. All receptors come from a human donor with ulcerative colitis or Crohn's disease, or a healthy co-twin of an affected twin (not recorded which).

This chain uses TRBV7-2 with TRBJ2-7; no DNA is available, so the TRBD1 call from TCRdb remains unchecked. CDR1 is SGHTA, CDR2 FQGNSA, per germline. The CDR3 has 14 amino acids. CDR3 sequence: CASSLGQGWYEQYF.

The chain links TRBV20-1 to TRBJ2-3; with no DNA, the TCRdb D assignment of TRBD2 cannot be verified. Looked up from germline, CDR1 is DFQATT and CDR2 is SNEGSKA (reference sequence). The CDR3 is made up of 14 amino acids. This CDR3 reads CSAGTREGTDTQYF.

The chain uses TRBV5-1 and TRBJ2-1. This CDR3 spans 12 amino acids. Germline V CDR1 and CDR2: SGHRS, YFSETQ. The CDR3 here is CASSLEENEQFF.

This chain uses TRBV7-2 with TRBJ1-4; the TCRdb D gene call, TRBD1, has no DNA to confirm it. The CDR3 consists of 15 residues. The germline CDR1 and CDR2 sequences are SGHTA and FQGNSA. This chain's CDR3 is CASSPNRGQGEKLFF.

CDR3 loop: CASRSDSYTEAFF. V is TRBV28 and J is TRBJ1-1; the D call of TRBD1 rests on TCRdb alone, since no DNA is present to check it. This CDR3 has 13 residues. Germline V gives CDR1 MDHEN, CDR2 SYDVKM.

The chain couples TRBV9 to TRBJ1-3; TCRdb picks TRBD1, but there is no DNA to check that call. In germline, CDR1 is SGDLS, CDR2 YYNGEE. This CDR3 region has 15 residues. This chain's CDR3 is CASSGRDNSGNTIYF. Supplemented by reference TRBV9 and TRBJ1-3, the full variable domain reads DSGVTQTPKHLITATGQRVTLRCSPRSGDLSVYWYQQSLDQGLQFLIQYYNGEERAKGNILERFSAQQFPDLHSELNLSSLELGDSALYFCASSGRDNSGNTIYFGEGSWLTVV.

CDR3 sequence: CSARTSVNSPLHF. This sequence joins TRBV20-1 and TRBJ1-6; as DNA is missing, the TRBD1 call by TCRdb cannot be tested. Germline V gene sequence: CDR1 DFQATT, CDR2 SNEGSKA (reference sequence). The CDR3 is 13 amino acids.

The chain is built from TRBV9 and TRBJ1-1. CDR1 is SGDLS, CDR2 YYNGEE, per germline. The CDR3 length is 14 residues. CDR3 loop: CASSIAIQDTEAFF.

The chain combines TRBV11-3 with TRBJ2-1. CDR1 is SGHNT and CDR2 is YENEEA in the germline V gene. The CDR3 runs to 15 residues. The CDR3 here is CASSFGSTSYNEQFF.

The chain has TRBV18 and TRBJ2-3. The CDR3 has 11 residues. The germline V gene encodes CDR1 KGHSH and CDR2 LQKENI. Here the CDR3 reads CASSPTDTQYF. Full variable domain (rest looked up from reference TRBV18 and TRBJ2-3): NAGVMQNPRHLVRRRGQEARLRCSPMKGHSHVYWYRQLPEEGLKFMVYLQKENIIDESGMPKERFSAEFPKEGPSILRIQQVVRGDSAAYFCASSPTDTQYFGPGTRLTVL.

The chain recombines TRBV28 with TRBJ2-7; the D call from TCRdb, TRBD1, cannot be confirmed without DNA. CDR3 size: 15 residues. The germline V gene encodes CDR1 MDHEN and CDR2 SYDVKM. CDR3 region: CASSFFQGAGYEQYF.

The genes are TRBV12-3 or TRBV12-4 and TRBJ1-3. This CDR3 has 15 amino acids. The chain's CDR3 is CASSSGTSYGNTIYF.

The rearrangement links TRBV12-3 or TRBV12-4 to TRBJ1-1. The CDR3 totals 15 residues. The CDR3 spells CASSLTRAVNTEAFF.

The chain uses TRBV4-3 and TRBJ1-5. The CDR3 totals 16 residues. CDR1 LGHNA and CDR2 YSLEER come from the germline V gene. The CDR3: CASSQEAGDSNQPQHF.

The genes are TRBV20-1 and TRBJ1-4; the D call of TRBD1 rests on TCRdb alone, since no DNA is present to check it. This CDR3 is 15 amino acids long. Germline V gene lookup returns CDR1 DFQATT and CDR2 SNEGSKA (reference sequence). The CDR3 is CSAPNTGRFDEKLFF.

The CDR3 reads CASSRIRDSVIDSNQPQHF. The V call is TRBV11-2, the J call TRBJ1-5; TCRdb reports TRBD1, a call that lacks DNA to check it against. Germline lookup yields CDR1 SGHAT and CDR2 FQNNGV. CDR3 size: 19 residues.

V and J are TRBV6-1 and TRBJ2-1; as DNA is missing, the TRBD1 call by TCRdb cannot be tested. The CDR3 is 16 amino acids. From germline, CDR1 is MNHNS and CDR2 SASEGT. The CDR3: CASSALGQGAKLEQFF.

CDR3 sequence: CASSFKPGQGHEQYF. The chain joins TRBV13 to TRBJ2-7; the D call of TRBD1 rests on TCRdb alone, since no DNA is present to check it. Germline assignment: CDR1 PRHDT and CDR2 FYEKMQ (reference sequence). This CDR3 contains 15 residues.

The V call is TRBV28, the J call TRBJ2-7; the TCRdb call, TRBD2, lacks DNA for checking. Germline V gene lookup returns CDR1 MDHEN and CDR2 SYDVKM. The CDR3 runs to 14 residues. Here the CDR3 reads CASSLGGLGYEQYF.

The rearrangement uses TRBV7-2 and TRBJ1-2; no DNA is available, so the TRBD1 call from TCRdb remains unchecked. CDR1 and CDR2 from the germline V gene are SGHTA and FQGNSA. There are 15 residues in the CDR3. This chain's CDR3 is CASSSSRQGSYGYTF. The full variable domain, in which reference TRBV7-2 and TRBJ1-2 provide the parts outside the CDR3, is GAGVSQSPSNKVTEKGKDVELRCDPISGHTALYWYRQSLGQGLEFLIYFQGNSAPDKSGLPSDRFSAERTGGSVSTLTIQRTQQEDSAVYLCASSSSRQGSYGYTFGSGTRLTVV.

The chain carries TRBV20-1 and TRBJ1-1; the D call of TRBD1 rests on TCRdb alone, since no DNA is present to check it. Germline V gene sequence: CDR1 DFQATT, CDR2 SNEGSKA (reference sequence). The CDR3 length is 17 residues. CDR3 amino acids: CSARDRDTAPVNTEAFF.

The V and J genes are TRBV2 and TRBJ2-7; without DNA, the TCRdb call of TRBD1 cannot be checked. The CDR3 length is 16 residues. Germline V lookup: CDR1 SNHLY, CDR2 FYNNEI. The CDR3 sequence is CASSDPTGQETYEQYF.

The V call is TRBV5-6, the J call TRBJ2-3; the TRBD2 assignment by TCRdb is unverifiable without DNA. The germline CDR1 and CDR2 sequences are SGHDT and YYEEEE. CDR3 length: 14 residues. CDR3: CATKSGRSTDTQYF.

This chain connects TRBV5-1 to TRBJ2-7. This CDR3 has 13 amino acids. CDR1 SGHRS and CDR2 YFSETQ come from the germline V gene. CDR3 amino acids: CASRTGGSYEQYF.

The J gene is TRBJ1-3, the V gene TRBV19. The CDR3 has 16 amino acids. Germline V lookup: CDR1 LNHDA, CDR2 SQIVND (reference sequence). The chain's CDR3 is CASSHDQDYSGNTIYF. The whole variable domain, remainder taken from reference TRBV19 and TRBJ1-3, is DGGITQSPKYLFRKEGQNVTLSCEQNLNHDAMYWYRQDPGQGLRLIYYSQIVNDFQKGDIAEGYSVSREKKESFPLTVTSAQKNPTAFYLCASSHDQDYSGNTIYFGEGSWLTVV.

The chain carries TRBV10-3 and TRBJ1-2. The CDR3 spans 14 residues. Germline V gives CDR1 ENHRY, CDR2 SYGVKD. The CDR3 sequence is CAITNGVTNYGYTF.

V is TRBV9 and J is TRBJ2-2; TCRdb gives TRBD2 as the D gene, but with no DNA this cannot be confirmed. This CDR3 has 16 residues. Germline V gene data show CDR1 as SGDLS and CDR2 as YYNGEE. The CDR3 protein is CASSKNLAENTGELFF.

The chain has TRBV7-2 and TRBJ2-7; TCRdb's D call, TRBD1, is unchecked because there is no DNA. This CDR3 has 15 residues. Per the germline V gene, CDR1 is SGHTA and CDR2 is FQGNSA. The CDR3 sequence: CASTNPGIQNYEQYF.

The chain links TRBV20-1 to TRBJ2-7; the D gene TCRdb calls, TRBD2, cannot be checked with no DNA. The germline V gene encodes CDR1 DFQATT and CDR2 SNEGSKA (reference sequence). The CDR3 is 17 residues long. The CDR3 protein is CSARDPGLAGDVYEQYF.

The gene calls are TRBV7-2 and TRBJ1-1; with no DNA, the TCRdb D assignment of TRBD1 cannot be verified. In germline, CDR1 is SGHTA, CDR2 FQGNSA. The CDR3 spans 14 residues. CDR3 in amino acids: CASSLGGAATEAFF. Drawing the rest from reference TRBV7-2 and TRBJ1-1, the complete variable domain is GAGVSQSPSNKVTEKGKDVELRCDPISGHTALYWYRQSLGQGLEFLIYFQGNSAPDKSGLPSDRFSAERTGGSVSTLTIQRTQQEDSAVYLCASSLGGAATEAFFGQGTRLTVV.

The chain combines TRBV4-2 with TRBJ2-2; absent DNA, TCRdb's TRBD1 call cannot be checked. The CDR3 contains 16 residues. Looked up from germline, CDR1 is LGHNA and CDR2 is YNFKEQ. This CDR3 reads CASSHGTGDYTGELFF.